These 11 T cell receptor beta chains originate from one sample sequenced in a study of a mutant IDH1 vaccine in newly diagnosed glioma. Some clones are missing from TCRdb's copy, which holds only in-frame ones; the method was immunoSEQ multiplex PCR. The sample holds 85,000 to 100,000 clones, roughly 90% seen once. Documented time point: baseline, week 1 (first vaccination visit). Treatment defined: pre-vaccination baseline after standard-of-care therapy. The source was PBMCs, collected from a glioma patient treated with radiotherapy, temozolomide or both. The receptor source for this set is a woman aged 45-60 years with glioma.

This chain connects TRBV18 to TRBJ2-3; D remains ambiguous. The CDR3 contains 13 residues. Trimming stripped 6 bases from V and 4 bases from J, with 11 bases between. Per germline, CDR1 KGHSH and CDR2 LQKENI. As DNA, the CDR3 is TGTGCCAGCTCGTCCGCAGAGGCAGATACGCAGTATTTT. Amino acids: CASSSAEADTQYF.

The J gene is TRBJ1-2, the V gene TRBV5-6; tentatively, D is TRBD1 (6 bases). This CDR3 spans 13 amino acids. CDR1 and CDR2 from the germline V gene are SGHDT and YYEEEE. Trimming cost V 0 bases and J 6 bases, with 9 bases left between them. CDR3: CASSLVAGDGYTF. The CDR3, as DNA: TGTGCCAGCAGCTTGGTCGCAGGGGATGGCTACACCTTC.

This chain connects TRBV5-4 to TRBJ2-7; no reliable D call. The germline V and J ends were trimmed by 0 bases and 3 bases, with 16 bases remaining between them. Germline loops: CDR1 SGHNT, CDR2 YYREEE (reference sequence). This CDR3 spans 16 amino acids. CDR3 protein: CASSLEIGQSGYEQYF. CDR3 sequence (DNA): TGTGCCAGCAGCTTGGAAATAGGCCAATCGGGCTACGAGCAGTACTTC.

This chain links TRBV5-1 with TRBJ2-7; TRBD1 matches 9 bases. This CDR3 is 15 amino acids long. V lost 0 bases and J lost 3; bases outside the gene matches: 4. The germline CDR1 and CDR2 sequences are SGHRS and YFSETQ. The DNA for the CDR3 is TGCGCCAGCAGCTTGGATGGGACAGGGTACTACGAGCAGTACTTC. The encoded protein is CASSLDGTGYYEQYF.

CDR3 loop: CASSLDGSTDTQYF. CDR3 coding DNA: TGTGCCAGCAGCTTAGACGGGAGCACAGATACGCAGTATTTT. The chain recombines TRBV7-8 with TRBJ2-3, with D unresolved. V gave up 1 base and J gave up 0 bases, with 5 bases separating them. The germline gives CDR1 SGHVS, CDR2 FQNEAQ. The CDR3 runs to 14 residues.

V and J are TRBV5-1 and TRBJ1-1, with D maybe TRBD1 (6 bases). V was pared by 1 base and J by 2 bases, with 12 bases between. There are 15 residues in the CDR3. From germline, CDR1 is SGHRS and CDR2 YFSETQ. This CDR3 reads CASSLIRGGNTEAFF. The CDR3 region has the DNA TGCGCCAGCAGCTTGATCAGGGGAGGAAACACTGAAGCTTTCTTT. Combining the CDR3 with reference TRBV5-1 and TRBJ1-1 gives the whole variable domain KAGVTQTPRYLIKTRGQQVTLSCSPISGHRSVSWYQQTPGQGLQFLFEYFSETQRNKGNFPGRFSGRQFSNSRSEMNVSTLELGDSALYLCASSLIRGGNTEAFFGQGTRLTVV.

This clone was detected once. The chain uses TRBV19 and TRBJ1-2; D remains ambiguous. The CDR3 totals 14 residues. Germline CDR1 is LNHDA and CDR2 is SQIVND (reference sequence). V was pared by 5 bases and J by 0 bases, with 10 bases between. The CDR3 loop reads CASSSAQANYGYTF. The CDR3 nucleotides are TGTGCCAGTAGTTCGGCCCAAGCTAACTATGGCTACACCTTC.

The J gene is TRBJ1-2, the V gene TRBV7-8, with 9 bases fitting TRBD1. Germline assignment: CDR1 SGHVS and CDR2 FQNEAQ. This CDR3 spans 15 amino acids. After removal of 3 bases from V and 3 bases from J, the junction contained 5 bases not matched to a gene. The DNA of the CDR3 is TGTGCCAGCAGCTTGTGGACAGGGGAGGACTATGGCTACACCTTC. Its protein product is CASSLWTGEDYGYTF.

Details on this clone: The junction differs from germline at one of its ends, possibly a read error. Different DNA sequences within this sample yield the same CDR3. The chain has TRBV5-1 and TRBJ2-7; weak D call: TRBD1 (6 bases). The CDR3 is 15 residues long. Germline V gives CDR1 SGHRS, CDR2 YFSETQ. CDR3 bases: TGCGCCAGCAGCTTGGCGCAGGGGTTTAGGGGCGAGCAGTACTTT. Translated, it gives CASSLAQGFRGEQYF.

V is TRBV6-5 and J is TRBJ1-4; D possibly corresponds to TRBD1 (5 bases). CDR1 MNHEY and CDR2 SVGAGI come from the germline V gene. The V end lost 2 bases, the J end lost 7 bases, and 11 bases lay between the germline ends. CDR3 length: 14 amino acids. CDR3 protein: CASSYRRGGEKLFF. The CDR3 region has the DNA TGTGCCAGCAGTTACCGGAGGGGTGGTGAAAAACTGTTTTTT.

V gene TRBV18 combines with J gene TRBJ2-7; D is undetermined. Germline CDR1 KGHSH, CDR2 LQKENI. The CDR3 runs 14 residues. Trimming left V 0 bases short and J 5 bases short, with 11 bases between. CDR3 sequence reads: CASSPPSLQHEQYF. The CDR3 bases are TGTGCCAGCTCACCACCCAGCTTGCAGCACGAGCAGTACTTC.